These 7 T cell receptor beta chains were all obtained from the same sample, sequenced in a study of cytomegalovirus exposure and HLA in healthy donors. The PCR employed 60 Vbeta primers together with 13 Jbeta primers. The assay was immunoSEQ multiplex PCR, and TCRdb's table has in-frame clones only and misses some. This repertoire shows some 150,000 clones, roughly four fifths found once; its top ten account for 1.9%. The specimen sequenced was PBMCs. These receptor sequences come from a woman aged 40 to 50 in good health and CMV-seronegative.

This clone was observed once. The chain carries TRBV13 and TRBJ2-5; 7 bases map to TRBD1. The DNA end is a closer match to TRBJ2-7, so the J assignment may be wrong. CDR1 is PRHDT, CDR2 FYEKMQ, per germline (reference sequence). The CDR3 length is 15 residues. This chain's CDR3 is CASSSRDSGPYEQYF. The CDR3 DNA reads TGTGCCAGCAGCTCCCGGGACAGCGGTCCCTACGAGCAGTACTTC.

CDR3 DNA: TGTGCCAGCAGATTAGACAGGGGCTATGGCTACACCTTC. Its protein product is CASRLDRGYGYTF. The rearrangement uses TRBV6-1 and TRBJ1-2; 8 bases align to TRBD1. CDR1 and CDR2 (germline): MNHNS, SASEGT. The CDR3 runs to 13 residues. Germline trimming cut 6 bases from V and 4 bases from J; bases unmatched to any gene: 4.

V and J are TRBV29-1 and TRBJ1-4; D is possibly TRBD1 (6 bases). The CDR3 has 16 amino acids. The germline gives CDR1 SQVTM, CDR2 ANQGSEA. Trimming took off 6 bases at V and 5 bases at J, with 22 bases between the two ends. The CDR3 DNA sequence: TGCAGCGTCGTGGGGGTGATGGGAGGGGGGAATGAAAAACTGTTTTTT. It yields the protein CSVVGVMGGGNEKLFF.

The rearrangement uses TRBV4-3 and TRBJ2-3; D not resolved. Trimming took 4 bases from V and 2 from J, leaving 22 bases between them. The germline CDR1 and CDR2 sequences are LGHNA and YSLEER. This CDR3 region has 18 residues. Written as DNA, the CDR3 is TGCGCCAGCAGCCCCGAATGGCGGCTACCCTTTTTCACAGATACGCAGTATTTT. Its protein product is CASSPEWRLPFFTDTQYF.

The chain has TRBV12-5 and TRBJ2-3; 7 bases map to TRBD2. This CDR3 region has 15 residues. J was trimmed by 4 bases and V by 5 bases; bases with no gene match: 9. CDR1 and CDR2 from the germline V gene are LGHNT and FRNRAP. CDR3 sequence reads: CASGLTSSSSDTQYF. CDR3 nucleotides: TGTGCTAGTGGTCTGACTAGCAGCTCTTCAGATACGCAGTATTTT.

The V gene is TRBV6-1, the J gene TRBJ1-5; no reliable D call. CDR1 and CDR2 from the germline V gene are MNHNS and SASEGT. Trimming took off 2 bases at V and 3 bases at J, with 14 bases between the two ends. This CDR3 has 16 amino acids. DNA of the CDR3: TGTGCCAGCAGTGAAAGGTGGGGAGGAATCAATCAGCCCCAGCATTTT. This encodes CASSERWGGINQPQHF.

In DNA form, the CDR3 reads TGTGCCAGCAGTGGCCAACAGGGTCCCCAGTACTTC. It yields the protein CASSGQQGPQYF. The chain is built from TRBV25-1 and TRBJ2-5; possible D gene TRBD1, 6 bases. Trimming shortened V by 4 bases and J by 9 bases, and 12 bases separated the two germline ends. CDR1 and CDR2 from the germline V gene are MGHDK and SYGVNS. This CDR3 is built from 12 residues.